What follows are 24 T cell receptor beta chains derived from one specimen sequenced in a study of PD-L1 blockade in urothelial cancer (dated by TCRdb to the late 2010s). In light of the paper, this sample's time point label describes: pretreatment peripheral blood. The protocol used for the library was the immunoSEQ multiplex PCR assay. Here the immuneACCESS table is served through TCRdb, limited to in-frame sequences with V and J called. Missing clones are a known gap in these copies; in checked studies unresolved V genes cover under half, and the rest lacks a known reason. The sample has 35,000 or so clones on record, over 75% of them singletons. Clones ranked in the top ten supply about 15% of the sample. Source: PBMCs, taken around atezolizumab (anti-PD-L1) treatment. Receptor source: a man aged 55 to 70 with urothelial cancer.

This chain uses TRBV25-1 with TRBJ1-2, with D perhaps matching TRBD1 (6 bases). The V gene's germline CDR1 is MGHDK and CDR2 SYGVNS. The ends were cut back, 0 bases at V and 8 bases at J, with 13 bases in the middle. CDR3 size: 14 residues. CDR3 amino acids: CASSEYLEQGGYTF. As DNA, the CDR3 is TGTGCCAGCAGTGAATATTTGGAGCAGGGGGGCTACACCTTC.

This clone has a single count. CDR3 in amino acids: CASSSRTGADTQYF. For the CDR3, the DNA is TGTGCCAGCAGCTCCCGGACAGGGGCGGATACGCAGTATTTT. The V gene is TRBV5-6, the J gene TRBJ2-3; 9 positions agree with TRBD1. The CDR3 runs 14 residues. With 3 bases clipped from V and 6 bases from J, the junction kept 5 bases outside the gene matches. Germline CDR1 and CDR2: SGHDT and YYEEEE.

The chain couples TRBV5-1 to TRBJ2-1; 8 bases are a match to TRBD2. The V gene end was trimmed by 1 base and the J gene end by 3 bases; junction bases not matched to a gene: 6. CDR1 SGHRS and CDR2 YFSETQ come from the germline V gene. The CDR3 is made up of 16 amino acids. CDR3 bases: TGCGCCAGCAGCTTGCGGGGCGGGAGGCTCTACAATGAGCAGTTCTTC. This translates into CASSLRGGRLYNEQFF.

The rearrangement links TRBV4-1 to TRBJ2-5; D gene ambiguous. Per the germline V gene, CDR1 is MGHRA and CDR2 is YSYEKL. The CDR3 sequence is 13 residues long. V was clipped by 1 base and J by 5 bases, with 8 bases between them. The CDR3 DNA reads as TGCGCCAGCAGCCAAGCGAATCGGGAGACCCAGTACTTC. Encoded protein: CASSQANRETQYF.

V and J are TRBV5-8 and TRBJ1-2; tentatively, D is TRBD1 (6 bases). The CDR3 loop spans 15 amino acids. CDR1 SGHTS and CDR2 YDEGEE come from the germline V gene. Trimming pared 7 bases from V and 3 bases from J, leaving 19 bases between. This CDR3 reads CASGRRDILYYGYTF. Here the CDR3 DNA reads TGTGCCAGCGGGCGCCGGGACATTCTTTACTATGGCTACACCTTC. The full variable domain, rest sourced from reference TRBV5-8 and TRBJ1-2, is EAGVTQSPTHLIKTRGQQATLRCSPISGHTSVYWYQQALGLGLQFLLWYDEGEERNRGNFPPRFSGRQFPNYSSELNVNALELEDSALYLCASGRRDILYYGYTFGSGTRLTVV.

A single count supports this clone. This chain uses TRBV5-4 with TRBJ2-2, with a possible D match to TRBD2 (8 bases). V was cut by 3 bases and J by 5 bases, with 20 bases left in between. Per germline, CDR1 SGHNT and CDR2 YYREEE (reference sequence). This CDR3 comprises 17 residues. The CDR3 DNA sequence: TGTGCCAGCAGCTGGACAGGAGGGACTAGTAAGACCGGGGAGCTGTTTTTT. This sequence encodes CASSWTGGTSKTGELFF.

The V call is TRBV27, the J call TRBJ2-7, with 9 nucleotides matching TRBD1. In germline, CDR1 is MNHEY, CDR2 SMNVEV (reference sequence). The CDR3 totals 15 residues. Germline trimming cut 6 bases from V and 4 bases from J; bases unmatched to any gene: 10. Written as DNA, the CDR3 is TGTGCCAGCAGGCTCCAAGGGACAGGGTTTTACGAGCAGTACTTC. Protein: CASRLQGTGFYEQYF.

The chain combines TRBV5-1 with TRBJ2-1; TRBD2 aligns across 9 bases. Trimming took 3 bases from V and 1 from J; bases not matched to a gene: 5. This CDR3 is 16 amino acids long. The germline gives CDR1 SGHRS, CDR2 YFSETQ. This CDR3 reads CASSSLTSGSYNEQFF. The DNA of the CDR3 is TGCGCCAGCAGCTCATTGACTAGCGGATCCTACAATGAGCAGTTCTTC. The full variable domain, rest sourced from reference TRBV5-1 and TRBJ2-1, is KAGVTQTPRYLIKTRGQQVTLSCSPISGHRSVSWYQQTPGQGLQFLFEYFSETQRNKGNFPGRFSGRQFSNSRSEMNVSTLELGDSALYLCASSSLTSGSYNEQFFGPGTRLTVL.

The V call is TRBV6-4, the J call TRBJ2-3, with a weak D call TRBD1 (6 bases). The V end was cut by 6 bases, the J end by 1 base, with 14 bases between. Per germline, CDR1 MRHNA and CDR2 SNTAGT. This CDR3 has 15 residues. The CDR3 bases are TGTGCCAGCAGCGACGGGACACATGGCACAGATACGCAGTATTTT. It translates to CASSDGTHGTDTQYF.

The chain joins TRBV14 to TRBJ2-2; 7 bases align to TRBD1. Germline values: CDR1 SGHDN, CDR2 FVKESK. Losses at the gene ends were 0 bases for V and 3 bases for J; bases not matched to a gene: 7. The CDR3 is made up of 17 amino acids. This CDR3 reads CASSQETFGQDTGELFF. CDR3 nucleotide sequence: TGTGCCAGCAGCCAAGAAACTTTCGGACAGGACACCGGGGAGCTGTTTTTT.

The chain combines TRBV5-1 with TRBJ2-1; 7 positions match TRBD2. This CDR3 is built from 13 residues. Losses at the gene ends were 7 bases for V and 2 bases for J; bases not matched to a gene: 3. Germline lookup yields CDR1 SGHRS and CDR2 YFSETQ. CDR3 residues: CASGGETYNEQFF. DNA for the CDR3: TGCGCCAGCGGGGGGGAGACCTACAATGAGCAGTTCTTC.

The chain employs TRBV20-1 and TRBJ2-5; 7 nucleotides align to TRBD1. Unmatched junction bases numbered 2, after V lost 5 bases and J lost 5 bases. The CDR3 sequence is 11 residues long. Germline V gene lookup returns CDR1 DFQATT and CDR2 SNEGSKA (reference sequence). Here the CDR3 DNA reads TGCAGTGCTTTCAGGGGGGAGACCCAGTACTTC. Its translation is CSAFRGETQYF.

The chain carries TRBV5-1 and TRBJ2-7; a possible D gene is TRBD2 (5 bases). The ends were cut back, 0 bases at V and 5 bases at J, with 21 bases in the middle. This CDR3 has 17 residues. From germline, CDR1 is SGHRS and CDR2 YFSETQ. DNA for the CDR3: TGCGCCAGCAGCTTGGAAAGTCCAGCGGCCGGCGGCAACGAGCAGTACTTC. Its translation: CASSLESPAAGGNEQYF. Full variable domain (missing parts from reference TRBV5-1 and TRBJ2-7): KAGVTQTPRYLIKTRGQQVTLSCSPISGHRSVSWYQQTPGQGLQFLFEYFSETQRNKGNFPGRFSGRQFSNSRSEMNVSTLELGDSALYLCASSLESPAAGGNEQYFGPGTRLTVT.

Turning to this clone: The conserved phenylalanine or tryptophan normally closing the CDR3 is absent here, so this likely arose from a read error. Because the CDR3's place on the DNA is in doubt, the DNA is left out and the CDR3 is given as listed by TCRdb. The V gene is TRBV5-1, the J gene TRBJ1-2; the DNA was not compared with TRBD1, the D call given in the table. Counting both end residues, the CDR3 totals 9 amino acids. Germline V CDR1 and CDR2: SGHRS, YFSETQ. The CDR3 reads CASSLGQAP.

This chain connects TRBV9 to TRBJ2-3; TRBD2 aligns across 8 bases. The CDR3 contains 19 residues. Germline CDR1 reads SGDLS; CDR2 reads YYNGEE. With V trimmed by 0 bases and J by 7 bases, 19 bases remained unmatched. CDR3: CASSVEVLTGGPIRNTQYF. CDR3 coding DNA: TGTGCCAGCAGCGTAGAAGTTCTGACGGGAGGGCCGATAAGGAATACGCAGTATTTT. Complete variable domain (other parts from reference TRBV9 and TRBJ2-3): DSGVTQTPKHLITATGQRVTLRCSPRSGDLSVYWYQQSLDQGLQFLIQYYNGEERAKGNILERFSAQQFPDLHSELNLSSLELGDSALYFCASSVEVLTGGPIRNTQYFGPGTRLTVL.

This chain uses TRBV5-1 with TRBJ2-7; 9 positions agree with TRBD1. Germline V gene data show CDR1 as SGHRS and CDR2 as YFSETQ. J lost 5 bases, V lost 0 bases, and 9 bases had no gene match. The CDR3 extends over 16 amino acids. The CDR3 spells CASSLDTGTGMNEQYF. CDR3 nucleotides: TGCGCCAGCAGCTTGGATACCGGGACAGGGATGAACGAGCAGTACTTC.

The count of this clone is one. The V and J genes are TRBV9 and TRBJ1-2; the match to TRBD1 covers 8 bases. Germline V lookup: CDR1 SGDLS, CDR2 YYNGEE. V lost 3 bases, J lost 2 bases, and 6 bases stayed unmatched. The CDR3 sequence is 15 residues long. CDR3 DNA sequence: TGTGCCAGCAGCGCCAGGGACAGGACCAACTATGGCTACACCTTC. Its protein product is CASSARDRTNYGYTF.

This chain uses TRBV14 with TRBJ2-3; D not resolved. The CDR3 is 17 amino acids. Germline values: CDR1 SGHDN, CDR2 FVKESK. Trimming cost V 0 bases and J 0 bases, with 13 bases left between them. The CDR3, as DNA: TGTGCCAGCAGCCAAGATTTGAGTAGAACTAGCACAGATACGCAGTATTTT. Translating gives CASSQDLSRTSTDTQYF.

The chain carries TRBV5-1 and TRBJ1-1; 7 bases align to TRBD1. CDR1 and CDR2 (germline): SGHRS, YFSETQ. The CDR3 runs to 20 residues. V shed 5 bases and J 0 bases; nucleotides not matched to a gene: 22. The CDR3 sequence: CASRLVLGRDSFLLNTEAFF. In DNA form, the CDR3 reads TGCGCCAGCAGGCTGGTATTAGGCCGGGACAGCTTCTTGTTGAACACTGAAGCTTTCTTT.

CDR3 in amino acids: CASSLAIAGEQYF. The CDR3 DNA follows: TGTGCCAGCAGCTTGGCTATCGCGGGGGAGCAGTACTTC. The chain combines TRBV5-4 with TRBJ2-7; TRBD2 might be the D (6 bases). The CDR3 contains 13 residues. In germline, CDR1 is SGHNT, CDR2 YYREEE (reference sequence). Trimming took off 0 bases at V and 7 bases at J, with 11 bases between the two ends.

The V gene is TRBV10-3, the J gene TRBJ2-7; TRBD1 matches at 10 bases. The CDR3 extends over 14 amino acids. Germline CDR1 and CDR2: ENHRY and SYGVKD. With V trimmed by 6 bases and J by 4 bases, 6 bases remained unmatched. CDR3 DNA: TGTGCCATCAGGGAAAGACAGGGGGCTTACGAGCAGTACTTC. The encoded protein is CAIRERQGAYEQYF.

As concerns this clone: Its ends do not fully match the called genes, so a read error is possible. This chain joins TRBV6-1 and TRBJ2-6, with D possibly matching TRBD2 (5 bases). CDR3 length: 19 amino acids. CDR1 MNHNS and CDR2 SASEGT come from the germline V gene. The CDR3 coding sequence is TGTGCCAGCAGTGAAAGCGGCGGCGTATTTAGCTCTGAGGCCAACGTCCTGACTTTC. This codes for CASSESGGVFSSEANVLTF.

This clone was observed a handful of times. The chain joins TRBV7-3 to TRBJ1-1; the match to TRBD1 covers 8 bases. CDR3 size: 14 residues. With 4 bases clipped from V and 1 base from J, the junction kept 2 bases outside the gene matches. Germline V gene lookup returns CDR1 SGHTA and CDR2 FQGTGA. CDR3 sequence reads: CASSSGGRNTEAFF. In nucleotides, the CDR3 is TGTGCCAGCAGCTCAGGGGGCAGGAACACTGAAGCTTTCTTT.

The chain has TRBV10-2 and TRBJ1-3; D call uncertain. The V and J ends lost 4 bases and 1 base respectively, with 14 bases between them. CDR3 length: 16 amino acids. Per the germline V gene, CDR1 is WSHSY and CDR2 is SAAADI. The CDR3 bases are TGCGCCAGCAGTGGCTGGACTCAGACGTCTGGAAACACCATATATTTT. It specifies CASSGWTQTSGNTIYF.